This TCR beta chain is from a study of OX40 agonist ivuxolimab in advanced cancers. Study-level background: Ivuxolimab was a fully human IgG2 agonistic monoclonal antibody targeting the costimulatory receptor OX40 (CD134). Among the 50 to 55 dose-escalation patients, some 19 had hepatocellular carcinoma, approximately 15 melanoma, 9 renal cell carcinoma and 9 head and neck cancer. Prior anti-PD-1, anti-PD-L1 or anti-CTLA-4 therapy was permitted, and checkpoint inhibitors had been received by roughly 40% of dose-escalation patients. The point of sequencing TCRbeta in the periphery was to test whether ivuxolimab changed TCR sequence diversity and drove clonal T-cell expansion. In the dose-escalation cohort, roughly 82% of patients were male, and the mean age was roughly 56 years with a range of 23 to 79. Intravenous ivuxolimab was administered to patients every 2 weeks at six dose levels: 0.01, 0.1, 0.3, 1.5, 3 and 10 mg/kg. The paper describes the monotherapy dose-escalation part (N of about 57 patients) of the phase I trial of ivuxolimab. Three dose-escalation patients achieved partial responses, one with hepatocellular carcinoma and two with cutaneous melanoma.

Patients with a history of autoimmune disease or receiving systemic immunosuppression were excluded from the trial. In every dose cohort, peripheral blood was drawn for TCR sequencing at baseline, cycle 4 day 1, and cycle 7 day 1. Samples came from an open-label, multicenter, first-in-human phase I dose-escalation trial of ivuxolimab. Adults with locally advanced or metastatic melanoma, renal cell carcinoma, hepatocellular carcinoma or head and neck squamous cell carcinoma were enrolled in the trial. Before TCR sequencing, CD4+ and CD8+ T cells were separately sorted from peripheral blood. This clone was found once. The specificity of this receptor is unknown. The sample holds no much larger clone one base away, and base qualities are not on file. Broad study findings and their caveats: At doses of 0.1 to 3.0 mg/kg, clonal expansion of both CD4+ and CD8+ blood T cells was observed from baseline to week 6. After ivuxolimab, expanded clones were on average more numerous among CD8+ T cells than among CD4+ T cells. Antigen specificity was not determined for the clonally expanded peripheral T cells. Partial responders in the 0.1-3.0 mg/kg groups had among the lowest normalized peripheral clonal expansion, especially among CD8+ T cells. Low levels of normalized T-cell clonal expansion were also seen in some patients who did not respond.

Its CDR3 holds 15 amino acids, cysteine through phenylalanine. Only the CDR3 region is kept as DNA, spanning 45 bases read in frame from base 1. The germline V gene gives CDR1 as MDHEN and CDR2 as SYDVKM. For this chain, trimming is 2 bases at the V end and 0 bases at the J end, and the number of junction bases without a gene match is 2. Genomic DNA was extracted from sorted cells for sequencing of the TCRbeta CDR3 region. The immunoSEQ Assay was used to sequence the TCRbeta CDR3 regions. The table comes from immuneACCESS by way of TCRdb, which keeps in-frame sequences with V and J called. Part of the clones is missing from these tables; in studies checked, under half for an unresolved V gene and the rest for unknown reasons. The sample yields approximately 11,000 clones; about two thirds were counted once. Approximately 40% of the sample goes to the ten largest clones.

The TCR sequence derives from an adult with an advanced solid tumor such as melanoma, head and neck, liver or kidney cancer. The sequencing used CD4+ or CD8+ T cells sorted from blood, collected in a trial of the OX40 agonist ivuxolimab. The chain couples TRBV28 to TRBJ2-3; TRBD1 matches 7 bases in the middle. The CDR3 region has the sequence CASSLDRDSTDTQYF. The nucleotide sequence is TGTGCCAGCAGTTTAGACAGGGATAGCACAGATACGCAGTATTTT.